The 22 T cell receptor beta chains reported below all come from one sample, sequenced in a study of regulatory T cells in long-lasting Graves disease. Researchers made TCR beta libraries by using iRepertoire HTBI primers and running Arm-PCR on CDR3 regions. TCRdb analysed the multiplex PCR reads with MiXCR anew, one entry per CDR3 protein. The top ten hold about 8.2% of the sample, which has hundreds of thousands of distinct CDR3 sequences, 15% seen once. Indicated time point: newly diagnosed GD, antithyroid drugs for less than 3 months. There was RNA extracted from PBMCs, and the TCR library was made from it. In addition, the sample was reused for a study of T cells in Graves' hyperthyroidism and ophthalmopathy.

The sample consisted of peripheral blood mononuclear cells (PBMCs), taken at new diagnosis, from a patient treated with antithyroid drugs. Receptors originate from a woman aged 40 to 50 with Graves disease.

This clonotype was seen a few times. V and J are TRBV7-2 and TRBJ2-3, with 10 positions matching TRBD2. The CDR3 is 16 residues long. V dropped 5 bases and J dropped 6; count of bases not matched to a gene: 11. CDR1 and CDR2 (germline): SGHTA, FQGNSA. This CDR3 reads CASSLLAGPGWDTQYF. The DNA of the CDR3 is TGTGCCAGCAGCCTACTAGCGGGACCTGGGTGGGATACGCAGTATTTT.

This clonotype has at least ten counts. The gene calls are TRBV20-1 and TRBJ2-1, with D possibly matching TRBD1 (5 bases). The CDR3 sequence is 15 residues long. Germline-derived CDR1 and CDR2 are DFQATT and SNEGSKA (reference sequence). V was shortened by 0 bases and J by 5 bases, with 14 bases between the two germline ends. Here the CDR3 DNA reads TGCAGTGCTAGAGATAGCAGGGAAGGGGACAATGAGCAGTTCTTC. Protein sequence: CSARDSREGDNEQFF.

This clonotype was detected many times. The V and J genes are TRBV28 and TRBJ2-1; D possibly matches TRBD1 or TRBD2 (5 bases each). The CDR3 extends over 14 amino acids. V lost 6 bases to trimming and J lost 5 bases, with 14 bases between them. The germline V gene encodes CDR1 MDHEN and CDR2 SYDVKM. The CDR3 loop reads CASSNRDGHNEQFF. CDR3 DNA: TGTGCCAGCAGCAACCGGGACGGACACAATGAGCAGTTCTTC.

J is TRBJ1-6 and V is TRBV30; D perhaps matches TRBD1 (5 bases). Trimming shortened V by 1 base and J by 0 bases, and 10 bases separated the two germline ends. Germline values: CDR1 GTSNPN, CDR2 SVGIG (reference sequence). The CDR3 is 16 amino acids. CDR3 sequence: CAWSGGQGSYNSPLHF. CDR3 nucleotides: TGTGCCTGGAGTGGTGGCCAGGGCTCCTATAATTCACCCCTCCACTTT.

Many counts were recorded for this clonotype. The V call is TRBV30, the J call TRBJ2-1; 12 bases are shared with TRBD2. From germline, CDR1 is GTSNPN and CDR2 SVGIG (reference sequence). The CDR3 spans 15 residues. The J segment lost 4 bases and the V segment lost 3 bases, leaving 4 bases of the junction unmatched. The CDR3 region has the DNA TGTGCCTGGAGCGCCGGACTAGCGGGATACAATGAGCAGTTCTTC. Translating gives CAWSAGLAGYNEQFF.

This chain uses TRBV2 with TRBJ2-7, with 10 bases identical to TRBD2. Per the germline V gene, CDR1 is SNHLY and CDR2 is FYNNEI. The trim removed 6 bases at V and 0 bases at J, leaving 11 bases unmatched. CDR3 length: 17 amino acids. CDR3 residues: CASRKRTSGIVSYEQYF. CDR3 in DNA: TGTGCCAGCAGAAAACGGACTAGCGGAATCGTCTCCTACGAGCAGTACTTC.

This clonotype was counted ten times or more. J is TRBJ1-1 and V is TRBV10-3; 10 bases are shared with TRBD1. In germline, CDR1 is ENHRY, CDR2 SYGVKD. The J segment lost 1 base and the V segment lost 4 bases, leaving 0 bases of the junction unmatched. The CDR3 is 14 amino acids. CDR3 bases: TGTGCCATCAGTGGGGACAGGGGGAACACTGAAGCTTTCTTT. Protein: CAISGDRGNTEAFF.

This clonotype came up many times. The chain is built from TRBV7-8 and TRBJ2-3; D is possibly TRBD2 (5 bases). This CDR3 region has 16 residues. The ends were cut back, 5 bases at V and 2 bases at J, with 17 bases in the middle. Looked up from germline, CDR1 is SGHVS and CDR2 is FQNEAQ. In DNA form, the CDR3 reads TGTGCCAGCAGCCCCCGGGTAGCGCTATCCACAGATACGCAGTATTTT. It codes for CASSPRVALSTDTQYF.

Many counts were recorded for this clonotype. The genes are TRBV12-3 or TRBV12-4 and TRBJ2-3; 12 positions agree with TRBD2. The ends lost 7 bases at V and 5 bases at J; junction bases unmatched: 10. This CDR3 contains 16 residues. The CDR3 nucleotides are TGTGCCAGCATCAAAGCTAGCGGGAGGGCAGGAGATACGCAGTATTTT. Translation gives CASIKASGRAGDTQYF.

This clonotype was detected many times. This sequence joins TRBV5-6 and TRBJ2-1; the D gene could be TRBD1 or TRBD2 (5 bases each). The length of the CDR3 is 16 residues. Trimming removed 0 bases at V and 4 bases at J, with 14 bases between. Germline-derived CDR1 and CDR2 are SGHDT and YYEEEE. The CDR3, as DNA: TGTGCCAGCAGCTTGGTGGTTACGGGGCCGTACAATGAGCAGTTCTTC. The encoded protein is CASSLVVTGPYNEQFF.

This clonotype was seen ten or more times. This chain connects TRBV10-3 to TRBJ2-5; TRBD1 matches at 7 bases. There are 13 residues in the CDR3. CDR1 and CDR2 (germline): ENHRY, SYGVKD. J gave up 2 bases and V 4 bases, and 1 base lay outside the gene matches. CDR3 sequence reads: CAISGGQQETQYF. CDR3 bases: TGTGCCATCAGTGGGGGACAGCAAGAGACCCAGTACTTC.

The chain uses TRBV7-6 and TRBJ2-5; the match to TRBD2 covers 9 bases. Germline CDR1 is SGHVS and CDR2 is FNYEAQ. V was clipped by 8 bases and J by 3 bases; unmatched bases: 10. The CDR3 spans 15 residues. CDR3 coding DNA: TGTGCCAGCGTCCCCACCGCGGGGGGGAAAGAGACCCAGTACTTC. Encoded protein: CASVPTAGGKETQYF.

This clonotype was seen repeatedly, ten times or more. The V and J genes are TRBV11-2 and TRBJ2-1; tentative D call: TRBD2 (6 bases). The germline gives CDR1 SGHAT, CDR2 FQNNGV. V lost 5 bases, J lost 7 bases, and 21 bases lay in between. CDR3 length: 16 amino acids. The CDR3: CASSPFRGGAGNEQFF. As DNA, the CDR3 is TGTGCCAGCAGCCCCTTTAGGGGAGGAGCAGGGAATGAGCAGTTCTTC.

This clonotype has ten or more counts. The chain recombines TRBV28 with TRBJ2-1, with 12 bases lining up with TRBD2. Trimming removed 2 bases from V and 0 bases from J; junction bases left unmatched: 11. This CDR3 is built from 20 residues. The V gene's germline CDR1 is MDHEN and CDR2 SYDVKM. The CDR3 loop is CASSLPLGTSGRSSYNEQFF. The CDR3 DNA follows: TGTGCCAGCAGTTTACCCCTGGGGACTAGCGGGCGGAGCTCCTACAATGAGCAGTTCTTC.

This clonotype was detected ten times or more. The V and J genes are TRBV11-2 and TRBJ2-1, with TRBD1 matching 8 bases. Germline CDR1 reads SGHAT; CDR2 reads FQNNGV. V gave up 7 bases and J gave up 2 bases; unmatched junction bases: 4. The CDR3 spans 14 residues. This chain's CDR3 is CASKQGVAYNEQFF. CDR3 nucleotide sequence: TGTGCCAGCAAACAGGGGGTAGCCTACAATGAGCAGTTCTTC.

CDR3 DNA sequence: TGCGCCAGCAGCACTGTCACGGCAGGGAGGCGACAGCAGTACTTC. It translates to CASSTVTAGRRQQYF. The rearrangement links TRBV5-1 to TRBJ2-7; a possible D gene is TRBD2 (6 bases). Trimming pared 4 bases from V and 8 bases from J, leaving 22 bases between. Germline V gene lookup returns CDR1 SGHRS and CDR2 YFSETQ. The CDR3 has 15 residues.

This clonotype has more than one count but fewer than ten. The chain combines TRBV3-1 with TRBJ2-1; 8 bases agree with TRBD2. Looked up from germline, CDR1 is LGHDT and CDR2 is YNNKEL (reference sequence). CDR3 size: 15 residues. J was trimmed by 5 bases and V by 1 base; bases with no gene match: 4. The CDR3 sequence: CASSQGWTSHNEQFF. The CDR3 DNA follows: TGTGCCAGCAGCCAAGGGTGGACTAGCCACAATGAGCAGTTCTTC.

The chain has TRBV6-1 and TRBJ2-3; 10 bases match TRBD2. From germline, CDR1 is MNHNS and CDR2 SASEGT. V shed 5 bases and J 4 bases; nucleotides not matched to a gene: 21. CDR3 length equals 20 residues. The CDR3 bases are TGTGCCAGCAGTCCGATCATAGCGGGAGGCGGAGTTGTCCGCCCAGATACGCAGTATTTT. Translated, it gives CASSPIIAGGGVVRPDTQYF.

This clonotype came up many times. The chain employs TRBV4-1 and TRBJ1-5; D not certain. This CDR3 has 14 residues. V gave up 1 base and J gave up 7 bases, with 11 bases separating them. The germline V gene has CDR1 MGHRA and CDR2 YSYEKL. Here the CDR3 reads CASSQGSIGQPQHF. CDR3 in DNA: TGCGCCAGCAGCCAAGGCAGTATAGGCCAGCCCCAGCATTTT.

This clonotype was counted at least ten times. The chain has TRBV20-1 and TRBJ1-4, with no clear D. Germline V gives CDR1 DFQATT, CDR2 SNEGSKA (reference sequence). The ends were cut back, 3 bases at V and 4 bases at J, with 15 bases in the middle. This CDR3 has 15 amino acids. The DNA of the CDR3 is TGCAGTGCTAGGGAGGGAGCTAGTGTTAATGAAAAACTGTTTTTT. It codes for CSAREGASVNEKLFF.

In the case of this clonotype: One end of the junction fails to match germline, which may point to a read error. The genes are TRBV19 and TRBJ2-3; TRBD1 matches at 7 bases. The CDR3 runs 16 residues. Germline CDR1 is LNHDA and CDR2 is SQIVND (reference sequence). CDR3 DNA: TGTGCCAGTAGATCCCCCGGGACAGTTGCCACAGATACGCAGTGTTTT. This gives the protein CASRSPGTVATDTQCF.

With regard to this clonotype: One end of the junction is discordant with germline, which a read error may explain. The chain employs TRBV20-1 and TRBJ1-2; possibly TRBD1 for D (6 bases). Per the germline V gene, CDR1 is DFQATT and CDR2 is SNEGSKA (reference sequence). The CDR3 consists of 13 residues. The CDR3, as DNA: TGCAGTGCTAGGCCGGGACATAACTATGGCTACAACTTC. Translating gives CSARPGHNYGYNF.